Below, one T cell receptor (beta chain) is given with its context. Data came from immunoSEQ multiplex PCR; TCRdb stores just in-frame clones and leaves some out. The data contain about 55,000 clones, about 87% of them seen just once; the ten biggest clones take up 3% to 4.5%. This specimen comes from a study of blood T cell repertoires in COVID-19. Per germline, CDR1 LGHNA and CDR2 YNFKEQ. The CDR3 spans 14 residues. The V end lost 3 bases, the J end lost 7 bases, and 12 bases lay between the germline ends. Enrolment of Seattle patients took place during active infection, and they were followed longitudinally.

The material sequenced was peripheral blood. The genes are TRBV4-2 and TRBJ1-4; D remains unclear. This clonotype was sampled from a man between 35 and 55 years old with COVID-19, enrolled during active disease. The CDR3 region is CASSQGSSGEKLFF. The CDR3, as DNA: TGTGCCAGCAGCCAGGGATCTAGCGGTGAAAAACTGTTTTTT.